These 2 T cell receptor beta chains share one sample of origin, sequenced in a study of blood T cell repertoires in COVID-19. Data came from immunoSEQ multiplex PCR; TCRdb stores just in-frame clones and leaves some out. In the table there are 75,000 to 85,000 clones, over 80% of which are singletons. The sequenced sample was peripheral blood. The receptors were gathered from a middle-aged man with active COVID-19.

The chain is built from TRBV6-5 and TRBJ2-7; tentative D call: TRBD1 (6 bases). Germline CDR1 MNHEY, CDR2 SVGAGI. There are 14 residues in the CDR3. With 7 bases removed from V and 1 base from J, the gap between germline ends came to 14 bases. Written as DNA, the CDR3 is TGTGCCAGCAACACGCAGGGGTTATCCTACGAGCAGTACTTC. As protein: CASNTQGLSYEQYF.

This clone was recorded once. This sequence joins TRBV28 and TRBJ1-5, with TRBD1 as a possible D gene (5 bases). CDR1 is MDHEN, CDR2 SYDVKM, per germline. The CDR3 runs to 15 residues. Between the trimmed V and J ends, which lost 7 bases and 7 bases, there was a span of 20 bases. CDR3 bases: TGTGCCAGCACCTGGGGGTCCTGGGGAGGGCAGCCCCAGCATTTT. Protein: CASTWGSWGGQPQHF.